What follows is one TCR beta chain and its context. Unsorted PBMC replicate PCRs used approximately 300 ng DNA, 25,000 to 35,000 T cell genomes. Sequencing was performed with immunoSEQ multiplex PCR; in TCRdb, only in-frame clones are kept and a portion is missing. The table lists around 510,000 clones, just over 75% of them singletons, with 9.5% to 15% in the top ten. With V trimmed by 3 bases and J by 10 bases, 6 bases remained unmatched. The CDR3 is 14 amino acids. Looked up from germline, CDR1 is SGHRS and CDR2 is YFSETQ. These data come from a study of shared clonotypes between healthy human individuals.

The rearrangement joins TRBV5-1 to TRBJ2-1; TRBD1 matches at 11 bases. This sequence was found in a woman aged 40 to 50 in good health. Some clones in this sample may be carry-over from other donors' samples. Sequenced material: PBMCs. For the CDR3, the DNA is TGCGCCAGCAGCTCCGGGACAGGGGGGTACGAGCAGTTCTTC. Protein: CASSSGTGGYEQFF.